Listed below are T cell receptor beta chains from one sample, sequenced in a study of T cell responses to AZD1222 COVID-19 vaccine. Profiled with immunoSEQ multiplex PCR; TCRdb holds only in-frame clones, not every one. The sample has about 85,000 clones, approximately 88% seen once. Sample: peripheral blood, taken on day 0 of AZD1222 vaccination. These receptors were taken from an adult in good health. CDR3s leave out the opening cysteine and the closing phenylalanine or tryptophan. Fields, in order: CDR3 length, J gene, V gene, CDR3 protein.

10,TRBJ1-5,TRBV2,ASSGGVQPQH
12,TRBJ1-3,TRBV9,ASSFRDAGNTIY
13,TRBJ1-2,TRBV5-4,ASKLDRGLGYGYT
11,TRBJ2-5,TRBV2,ASSEGVWETQY
9,TRBJ1-2,TRBV6-5,ASRGAYGYT
11,TRBJ1-5,TRBV7-9,ASSRDTQPPQH
10,TRBJ1-2,TRBV12-3/TRBV12-4,ASSVDRYGYT
11,TRBJ1-1,TRBV2,ASSSTVNTEAF
11,TRBJ2-7,TRBV28,ASSLQLPYEQY
10,TRBJ1-2,TRBV3-1/TRBV3-2,ASSRTGGALT
12,TRBJ2-2,TRBV10-1,ASRQGTNTGELF
14,TRBJ2-3,TRBV7-3,ASSFRRDSALDTQY
15,TRBJ1-2,TRBV28,ASSLAGSGTGGHGYT
11,TRBJ1-1,TRBV12-3/TRBV12-4,ASSLLGGTEAF
14,TRBJ2-3,TRBV3-1/TRBV3-2,ASSQDRSKGTDTQY
13,TRBJ1-2,TRBV28,ASSSTGSWNYGYT
14,TRBJ2-3,TRBV2,ASGVLGTRSTDTQY
12,TRBJ2-5,TRBV9,ASSVAGSAETQY
13,TRBJ1-1,TRBV19,ASSRGGLMNTEAF
11,TRBJ2-2,TRBV24-1,ATSVEVTGELF
12,TRBJ2-3,TRBV7-7,ASSLNGFSDTQY
14,TRBJ2-1,TRBV24-1,ATSGLAGASYNEQF
9,TRBJ1-1,TRBV6-5,ASSYLQEAF
13,TRBJ2-7,TRBV2,ASSETGNYSYEQY
16,TRBJ2-1,TRBV24-1,ATSDPTGTSGPFGEQF
11,TRBJ2-6,TRBV6-5,ASRVSGANVLT
11,TRBJ2-3,TRBV5-6,ASSLQGVHTQY
12,TRBJ1-2,TRBV6-1,ASSEVGGNYGYT
15,TRBJ1-3,TRBV15,ATSRDARQGSGNTIY